This TCR beta chain comes out of a study of lymphopenia after photon versus proton radiotherapy. Trimming took off 5 bases at V and 8 bases at J, with 15 bases between the two ends. This CDR3 is built from 13 residues. Germline V gene sequence: CDR1 WSHSY, CDR2 SAAADI. Some clones are missing from TCRdb's copy, which holds only in-frame ones; the method was immunoSEQ multiplex PCR. The sample lists about 70,000 clones; 87% were seen once. The study, taken as a whole, reports: Proton therapy kept repertoires fairly stable, unlike photons, which gained effector/memory cells. Post-nadir diversity loss with photons came from oligoclonal expansion, particularly CD8+ Temra cells.

On this clone: Its antigen is currently unknown.

The receptor was derived from a man older than 75 with esophageal cancer. The chain uses TRBV10-2 and TRBJ1-2; D is perhaps TRBD1 (6 bases). The specimen was peripheral blood, collected from a patient treated with proton-based radiotherapy. The DNA of the CDR3 is TGCGCCAGCAGTATGGGACAACGGAGGGGCTACACCTTC. This sequence encodes CASSMGQRRGYTF.